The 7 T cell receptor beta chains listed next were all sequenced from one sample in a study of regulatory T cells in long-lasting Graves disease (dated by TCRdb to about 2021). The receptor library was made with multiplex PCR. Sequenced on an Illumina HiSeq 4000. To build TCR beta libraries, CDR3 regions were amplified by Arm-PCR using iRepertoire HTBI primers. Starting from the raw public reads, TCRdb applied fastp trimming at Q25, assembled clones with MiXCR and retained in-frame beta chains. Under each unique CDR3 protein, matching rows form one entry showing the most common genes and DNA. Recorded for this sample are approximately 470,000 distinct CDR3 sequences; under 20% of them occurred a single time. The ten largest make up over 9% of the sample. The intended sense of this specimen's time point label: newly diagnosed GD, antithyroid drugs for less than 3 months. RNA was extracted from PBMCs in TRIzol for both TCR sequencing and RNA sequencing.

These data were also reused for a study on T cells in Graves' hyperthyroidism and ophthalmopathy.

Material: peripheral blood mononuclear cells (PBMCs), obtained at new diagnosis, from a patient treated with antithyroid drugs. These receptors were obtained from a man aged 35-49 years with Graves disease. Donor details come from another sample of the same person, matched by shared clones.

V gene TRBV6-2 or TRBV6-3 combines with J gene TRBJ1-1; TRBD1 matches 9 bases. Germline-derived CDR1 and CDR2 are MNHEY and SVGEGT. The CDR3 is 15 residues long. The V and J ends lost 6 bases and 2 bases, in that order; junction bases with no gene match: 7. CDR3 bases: TGTGCCAGCAGCGCCCAGGACAGGGGAAACACTGAAGCTTTCTTT. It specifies CASSAQDRGNTEAFF.

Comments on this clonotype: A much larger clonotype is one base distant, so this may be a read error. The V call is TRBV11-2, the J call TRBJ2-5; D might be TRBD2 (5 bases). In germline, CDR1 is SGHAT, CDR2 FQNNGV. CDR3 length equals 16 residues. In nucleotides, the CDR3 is TGTGCCAGCAGTCGTACACCAGGACTGTACCAAGAGGCCCAGTACTTC. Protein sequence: CASSRTPGLYQEAQYF.

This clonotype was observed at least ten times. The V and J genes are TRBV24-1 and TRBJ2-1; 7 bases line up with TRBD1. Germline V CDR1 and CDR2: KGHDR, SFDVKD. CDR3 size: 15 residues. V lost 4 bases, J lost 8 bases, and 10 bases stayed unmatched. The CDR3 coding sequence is TGTGCCACCAGTGACCATATGGGACAGTGGGATGAGCAGTTCTTC. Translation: CATSDHMGQWDEQFF.

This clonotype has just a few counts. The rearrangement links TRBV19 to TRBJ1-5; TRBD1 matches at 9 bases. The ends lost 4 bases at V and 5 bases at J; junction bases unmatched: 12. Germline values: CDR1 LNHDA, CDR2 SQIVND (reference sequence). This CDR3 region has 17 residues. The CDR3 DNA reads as TGTGCCAGTAGTACACTCGCCGGGACAGGGCTCGATCAGCCCCAGCATTTT. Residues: CASSTLAGTGLDQPQHF. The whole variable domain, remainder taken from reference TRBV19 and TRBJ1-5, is DGGITQSPKYLFRKEGQNVTLSCEQNLNHDAMYWYRQDPGQGLRLIYYSQIVNDFQKGDIAEGYSVSREKKESFPLTVTSAQKNPTAFYLCASSTLAGTGLDQPQHFGDGTRLSIL.

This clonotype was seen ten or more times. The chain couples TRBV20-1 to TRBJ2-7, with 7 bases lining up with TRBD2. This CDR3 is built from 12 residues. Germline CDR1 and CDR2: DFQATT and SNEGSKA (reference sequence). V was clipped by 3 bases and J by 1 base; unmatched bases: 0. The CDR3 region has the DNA TGCAGTGCTAGCGGGAGGTCCTACGAGCAGTACTTC. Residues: CSASGRSYEQYF.

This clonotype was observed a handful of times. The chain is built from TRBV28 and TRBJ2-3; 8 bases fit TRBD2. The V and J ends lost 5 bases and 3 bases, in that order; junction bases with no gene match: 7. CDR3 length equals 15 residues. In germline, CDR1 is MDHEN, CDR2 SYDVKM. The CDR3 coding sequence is TGTGCCAGCAGTGCTAGCGGGTCTAGAACAGATACGCAGTATTTT. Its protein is CASSASGSRTDTQYF.

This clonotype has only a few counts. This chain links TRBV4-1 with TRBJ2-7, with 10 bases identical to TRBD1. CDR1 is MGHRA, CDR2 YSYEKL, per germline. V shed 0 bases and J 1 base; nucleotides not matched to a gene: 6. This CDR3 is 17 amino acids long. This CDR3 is CASSQEPGQGFSYEQYF. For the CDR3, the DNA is TGCGCCAGCAGCCAAGAACCGGGACAGGGGTTTTCCTACGAGCAGTACTTC.